This passage covers 13 T cell receptor beta chains from one sample sequenced in a study of cytomegalovirus exposure and HLA in healthy donors. Researchers ran the PCR with 60 Vbeta and 13 Jbeta primers. Some clones are missing from TCRdb's copy, which holds only in-frame ones; the method was immunoSEQ multiplex PCR. This sample yields tens of thousands of clones, of which roughly 76% are seen a single time; more than 2.5% belongs to the top ten. The specimen was PBMCs. The origin of the receptors is a man younger than 35 in good health and CMV-seronegative.

This chain connects TRBV14 to TRBJ2-7, with 7 nucleotides matching TRBD1. The CDR3 totals 12 residues. In germline, CDR1 is SGHDN, CDR2 FVKESK. The CDR3 DNA follows: TGTGCCAGCAGCAATCCGGGACAGCAGTGTTCCGTC. It translates to CASSNPGQQCSV.

This chain uses TRBV30 with TRBJ1-2; perhaps TRBD1 as D (6 bases). Trimming pared 3 bases from V and 5 bases from J, leaving 22 bases between. This CDR3 spans 16 amino acids. CDR1 is GTSNPN, CDR2 SVGIG, per germline (reference sequence). The chain's CDR3 is CAWRVRRGRLRYGYTF. CDR3 in DNA: TGTGCCTGGAGGGTCCGCAGGGGCCGACTGCGATATGGCTACACCTTC.

This rearrangement joins TRBV19 to TRBJ2-2; 8 bases fit TRBD2. CDR3 size: 14 residues. J lost 10 bases, V lost 7 bases, and 11 bases had no gene match. Germline loops: CDR1 LNHDA, CDR2 SQIVND (reference sequence). The CDR3 DNA reads TGTGCCAGTAACGGGAGGGGGGGGTCCATGGAGCTGTTTTTT. It is translated as CASNGRGGSMELFF. Full variable domain (missing parts from reference TRBV19 and TRBJ2-2): DGGITQSPKYLFRKEGQNVTLSCEQNLNHDAMYWYRQDPGQGLRLIYYSQIVNDFQKGDIAEGYSVSREKKESFPLTVTSAQKNPTAFYLCASNGRGGSMELFFGEGSRLTVL.

J is TRBJ1-1 and V is TRBV9; tentative D call: TRBD1 (6 bases). Germline loops: CDR1 SGDLS, CDR2 YYNGEE. The ends were cut back, 0 bases at V and 4 bases at J, with 13 bases in the middle. This CDR3 comprises 15 residues. The CDR3 protein is CASSVAGGGGTEAFF. CDR3 nucleotides: TGTGCCAGCAGCGTAGCTGGGGGCGGGGGCACTGAAGCTTTCTTT.

The chain is built from TRBV30 and TRBJ1-1; 8 bases line up with TRBD1. V shed 5 bases, J shed 2 bases, and the junction held 4 bases outside the gene matches. The CDR3 is made up of 13 amino acids. Germline CDR1 is GTSNPN and CDR2 is SVGIG (reference sequence). CDR3: CAWGTGFNTEAFF. CDR3 coding DNA: TGTGCCTGGGGGACAGGTTTTAACACTGAAGCTTTCTTT.

The rearrangement links TRBV5-8 to TRBJ1-1, with D possibly being TRBD1 (5 bases). V gave up 4 bases and J gave up 0 bases, with 10 bases separating them. Per the germline V gene, CDR1 is SGHTS and CDR2 is YDEGEE. The CDR3 totals 14 residues. The CDR3 protein is CASSRTLMNTEAFF. The CDR3 DNA sequence: TGTGCCAGCAGCCGGACACTTATGAACACTGAAGCTTTCTTT.

The genes are TRBV6-1 and TRBJ1-1; no reliable D call. CDR3 length equals 17 residues. Trimming left V 2 bases short and J 1 base short, with 17 bases between. Germline V gives CDR1 MNHNS, CDR2 SASEGT. CDR3 nucleotides: TGTGCCAGCAGTGAACGAGAGCGGGAGGTATCGAACACTGAAGCTTTCTTT. The encoded protein is CASSEREREVSNTEAFF.

The chain employs TRBV7-8 and TRBJ2-7, with TRBD2 matching 8 bases. The CDR3 contains 17 residues. The ends lost 1 base at V and 1 base at J; junction bases unmatched: 9. The germline CDR1 and CDR2 sequences are SGHVS and FQNEAQ. The CDR3: CASSLGAGGSQSYEQYF. In DNA form, the CDR3 reads TGTGCCAGCAGCTTAGGGGCGGGGGGCAGTCAATCCTACGAGCAGTACTTC. Using reference TRBV7-8 and TRBJ2-7 for the parts outside the CDR3, the full variable domain is GAGVSQSPRYKVAKRGQDVALRCDPISGHVSLFWYQQALGQGPEFLTYFQNEAQLDKSGLPSDRFFAERPEGSVSTLKIQRTQQEDSAVYLCASSLGAGGSQSYEQYFGPGTRLTVT.

The genes are TRBV18 and TRBJ2-7, with D possibly matching TRBD1 (6 bases). Looked up from germline, CDR1 is KGHSH and CDR2 is LQKENI. Deletions cut 1 base from V and 3 bases from J, with 7 bases between. The CDR3 runs 13 residues. CDR3: CASSPQGGYEQYV. CDR3 nucleotides: TGTGCCAGCTCACCACAAGGGGGCTACGAGCAGTACGTC.

The chain employs TRBV30 and TRBJ2-1, with D possibly matching TRBD2 (7 bases). Trimming left V 4 bases short and J 6 bases short, with 13 bases between. The CDR3 contains 13 residues. The germline CDR1 and CDR2 sequences are GTSNPN and SVGIG (reference sequence). CDR3 loop: CAWIGGPGNEQFF. CDR3 nucleotides: TGTGCCTGGATCGGGGGGCCAGGCAATGAGCAGTTCTTC. The complete variable domain, with remaining parts taken from reference TRBV30 and TRBJ2-1, reads SQTIHQWPATLVQPVGSPLSLECTVEGTSNPNLYWYRQAAGRGLQLLFYSVGIGQISSEVPQNLSASRPQDRQFILSSKKLLLSDSGFYLCAWIGGPGNEQFFGPGTRLTVL.

CDR3 in DNA: TGTGCCACCAGCACGACAGGTTTTACTAACTATGGCTACACCTTC. Protein sequence: CATSTTGFTNYGYTF. The chain carries TRBV15 and TRBJ1-2, with a possible D match to TRBD1 (6 bases). Trimming took 4 bases from V and 0 from J, leaving 12 bases between them. Germline CDR1 is LNHNV and CDR2 is YYDKDF (reference sequence). The CDR3 consists of 15 residues.

This clone was counted between two and nine times. This sequence joins TRBV28 and TRBJ2-1; D unclear. Trimming shortened V by 7 bases and J by 5 bases, and 15 bases separated the two germline ends. The CDR3 contains 14 residues. Germline lookup yields CDR1 MDHEN and CDR2 SYDVKM. CDR3 sequence: CASTQYQANNEQFF. For the CDR3, the DNA is TGTGCCAGCACCCAATACCAGGCCAACAATGAGCAGTTCTTC.

The V gene is TRBV5-5, the J gene TRBJ1-1; D is possibly TRBD1 (5 bases). CDR3 length: 15 residues. With 0 bases removed from V and 0 bases from J, the gap between germline ends came to 9 bases. The germline V gene encodes CDR1 SGHKS and CDR2 YYEKEE (reference sequence). DNA for the CDR3: TGTGCCAGCAGCTTGGACGCAGGGTTGAACACTGAAGCTTTCTTT. This codes for CASSLDAGLNTEAFF.